Listed here is a single T cell receptor (beta chain). The data were taken from a study of blood T cell repertoires in COVID-19. Study in general: Samples representing acute and convalescent COVID-19 were sourced from the United States, Italy and Spain.

The recovered donors of Cohort 3 showed two negative PCRs, clearance, or symptom resolution. Profiled with immunoSEQ multiplex PCR; TCRdb holds only in-frame clones, not every one. Altogether around 270,000 clones are present, 80% to 90% being singletons, with the ten largest covering 4.3%. J gave up 2 bases and V 3 bases, and 3 bases lay outside the gene matches. This CDR3 has 15 amino acids. Germline CDR1 reads WNHNN; CDR2 reads SYGVQD (reference sequence). This receptor was obtained from a woman between 25 and 40 years old who had recovered from COVID-19. The sample consisted of PBMCs or T cells enriched from blood (not recorded which). This chain joins TRBV10-1 and TRBJ2-7, with 11 nucleotides matching TRBD2. The CDR3: CASSEGLAGPYEQYF. For the CDR3, the DNA is TGCGCCAGCAGTGAAGGACTAGCGGGCCCCTACGAGCAGTACTTC.